This T cell receptor (beta chain) is drawn from a study of regulatory T cells in long-lasting Graves disease. Libraries of TCR beta came from iRepertoire HTBI primers plus Arm-PCR of CDR3 regions. TCRdb re-derived calls from the multiplex PCR reads in MiXCR, one entry per CDR3 protein. The data hold roughly 400,000 distinct CDR3 sequences, with more than 20% observed a single time. Trimming left V 2 bases short and J 6 bases short, with 11 bases between. The CDR3 contains 14 residues. Germline V CDR1 and CDR2: LNHDA, SQIVND (reference sequence). The time point here: persistent/refractory GD, antithyroid drugs over 5 years with positive TRAb. The TCR library was made from RNA extracted from PBMCs.

The rearrangement joins TRBV19 to TRBJ1-5, with D possibly matching TRBD1 (5 bases). The sequence derives from a female donor with Graves disease. The source material was peripheral blood mononuclear cells (PBMCs), sampled when the disease was refractory, from a patient treated with antithyroid drugs. The CDR3 DNA is TGTGCCAGTAGTATATTAGGGGCGTCTCAGCCCCAGCATTTT. This gives the protein CASSILGASQPQHF.